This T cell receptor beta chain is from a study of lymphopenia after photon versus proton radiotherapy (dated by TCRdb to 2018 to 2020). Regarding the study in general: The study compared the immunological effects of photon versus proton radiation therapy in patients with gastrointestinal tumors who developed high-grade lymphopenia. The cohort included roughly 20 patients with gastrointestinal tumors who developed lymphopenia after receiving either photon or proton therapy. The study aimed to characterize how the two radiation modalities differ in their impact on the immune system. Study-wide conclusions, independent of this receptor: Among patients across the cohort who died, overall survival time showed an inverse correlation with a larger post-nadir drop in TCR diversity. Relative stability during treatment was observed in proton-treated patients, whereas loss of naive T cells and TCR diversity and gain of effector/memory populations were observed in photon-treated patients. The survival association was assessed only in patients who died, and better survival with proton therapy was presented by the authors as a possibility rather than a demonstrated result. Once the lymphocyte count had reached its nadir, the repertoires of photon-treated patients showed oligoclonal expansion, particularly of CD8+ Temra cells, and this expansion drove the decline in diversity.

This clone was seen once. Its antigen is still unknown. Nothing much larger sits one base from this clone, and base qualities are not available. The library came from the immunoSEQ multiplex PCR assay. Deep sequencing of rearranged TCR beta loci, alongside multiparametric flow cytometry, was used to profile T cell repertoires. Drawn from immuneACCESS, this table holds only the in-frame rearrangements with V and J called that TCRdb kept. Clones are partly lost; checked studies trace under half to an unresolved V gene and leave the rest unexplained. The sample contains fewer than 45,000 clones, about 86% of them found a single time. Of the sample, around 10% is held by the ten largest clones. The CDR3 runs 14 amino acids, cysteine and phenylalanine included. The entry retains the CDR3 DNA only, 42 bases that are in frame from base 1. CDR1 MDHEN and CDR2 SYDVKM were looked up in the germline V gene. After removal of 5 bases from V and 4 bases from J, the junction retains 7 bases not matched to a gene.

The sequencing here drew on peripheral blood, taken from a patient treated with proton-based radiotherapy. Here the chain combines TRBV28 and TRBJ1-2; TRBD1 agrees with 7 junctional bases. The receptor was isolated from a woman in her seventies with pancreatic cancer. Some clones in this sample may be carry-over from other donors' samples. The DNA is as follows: TGTGCCAGCAGTGGTCAGGGGGGCCGCTATGGCTACACCTTC. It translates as CASSGQGGRYGYTF.